These 7 T cell receptor beta chains were all obtained from the same sample, sequenced in a study of T-cell memory formation after mild COVID-19. In TCRdb, the 5' RACE reads were re-called with MiXCR into one record per CDR3 protein. The data show around 510,000 distinct CDR3 sequences, about a fifth seen once. The sequenced sample consisted of PBMCs or a T cell subset sorted from them (not recorded which). The receptors were sampled from an adult woman who had mild COVID-19 (a few samples of this study predate the infection). Cell type and time point are not known.

This clonotype has only a few counts. This sequence joins TRBV10-3 and TRBJ2-1; TRBD1 matches 11 bases. From germline, CDR1 is ENHRY and CDR2 SYGVKD. The CDR3 sequence is 15 residues long. V was clipped by 6 bases and J by 4 bases; unmatched bases: 5. The DNA for the CDR3 is TGTGCCATCAGCCGGACAGGGGGCGTGTACAATGAGCAGTTCTTC. This encodes CAISRTGGVYNEQFF.

J is TRBJ1-2 and V is TRBV5-1; no clear D gene. The CDR3 is made up of 15 amino acids. Germline values: CDR1 SGHRS, CDR2 YFSETQ. Trimming stripped 4 bases from V and 7 bases from J, with 20 bases between. Here the CDR3 DNA reads TGCGCCAGCAGCCACCCCGGAAAAGCAGTTACTGGCTACACCTTC. The encoded protein is CASSHPGKAVTGYTF.

The rearrangement links TRBV29-1 to TRBJ1-1; unclear D gene. V was pared by 5 bases and J by 7 bases, with 11 bases between. Per germline, CDR1 SQVTM and CDR2 ANQGSEA. The length of the CDR3 is 11 residues. Here the CDR3 DNA reads TGCAGCGTTTTTTTCAGAGGTGAAGCTTTCTTT. Encoded protein: CSVFFRGEAFF.

The chain uses TRBV12-3 or TRBV12-4 and TRBJ1-3; possibly TRBD1 for D (5 bases). V gave up 5 bases and J gave up 8 bases, with 25 bases separating them. The CDR3 runs 17 residues. In DNA form, the CDR3 reads TGTGCCAGCAGTCCTCCTCCAGGGCGGAAAGGGTACGACACCATATATTTT. Translation: CASSPPPGRKGYDTIYF.

The rearrangement uses TRBV5-6 and TRBJ2-2; possibly TRBD1 or TRBD2 for D (6 bases each). CDR3 length equals 16 residues. Between the trimmed V and J ends, which lost 4 bases and 1 base, there was a span of 14 bases. Germline V gene data show CDR1 as SGHDT and CDR2 as YYEEEE. This CDR3 reads CASSAGGGLNTGELFF. CDR3 sequence (DNA): TGTGCCAGCAGCGCCGGTGGGGGGCTGAACACCGGGGAGCTGTTTTTT.

This clonotype was seen more than once but under ten times. The chain carries TRBV7-3 and TRBJ2-3; TRBD1 might be the D (5 bases). Germline V gives CDR1 SGHTA, CDR2 FQGTGA. V lost 5 bases and J lost 2, with 20 bases in between. The CDR3 runs 17 residues. The CDR3 sequence: CASSRRSQGAHTDTQYF. The CDR3 nucleotides read TGTGCCAGCAGCAGGCGGAGCCAAGGGGCCCACACAGATACGCAGTATTTT.

This clonotype turned up a few times. The chain carries TRBV20-1 and TRBJ2-3; D is uncertain. The CDR3 sequence is 11 residues long. Trimming took 8 bases from V and 5 from J, leaving 11 bases between them. The V gene's germline CDR1 is DFQATT and CDR2 SNEGSKA (reference sequence). DNA for the CDR3: TGCAGTTTTCTAAGGAGAGATACGCAGTATTTT. This sequence encodes CSFLRRDTQYF.